The rows below give T cell receptor beta chains drawn from one sample of a study of T cell repertoires in cytomegalovirus infection. From the reads, TCRdb called clonotypes with MiXCR, one entry per CDR3 protein. The sample holds fewer than 130,000 distinct CDR3 sequences, under 45% seen once. Which antigens these TCRs recognize remains unknown. The material sequenced was CD8+ T cells from cultured PBMCs, taken from culture after CMV antigen stimulation. These receptors originate from a human donor in good health (CMV status not recorded). Some clones in this sample may be carry-over from other donors' samples. Both conserved end residues are part of each CDR3. D genes are given only for firm matches. Only some rows state a clone size, as once, few, many or a class for expanded clones.

- once TRBJ2-7 TRBV7-9 13 CASLGWSDHEQYF TGTGCCAGCCTGGGCTGGTCAGATCACGAGCAGTACTTC
TRBD1 - TRBJ2-7 TRBV12-3/TRBV12-4 15 CASSPMGQGINEQYF TGTGCCAGCAGTCCCATGGGACAGGGGATCAACGAGCAGTACTTC
- few TRBJ2-7 TRBV9 15 CASSPVMVGSYEQYF TGTGCCAGCAGCCCAGTGATGGTGGGTTCCTACGAGCAGTACTTC
TRBD1 - TRBJ2-7 TRBV15 15 CATSDLGTEGYEQYF TGTGCCACCAGCGACCTTGGGACAGAAGGTTACGAGCAGTACTTC
- - TRBJ1-5 TRBV6-1 13 CASSEYVHQPQHF TGTGCCAGCAGTGAATATGTCCATCAGCCCCAGCATTTT
TRBD2 - TRBJ2-5 TRBV20-1 17 CSARGLAGGLVAETQYF TGCAGTGCGAGAGGACTAGCGGGGGGGCTAGTCGCAGAGACCCAGTACTTC
- - TRBJ1-1 TRBV25-1 15 CASSESPIGSTEAFF TGTGCCAGCAGTGAATCCCCCATCGGGAGCACTGAAGCTTTCTTT
TRBD2 - TRBJ2-1 TRBV7-4 17 CASSGEWGGGLYNEQFF TGTGCCAGCAGCGGAGAGTGGGGCGGGGGGCTATACAATGAGCAGTTCTTC
- few TRBJ1-6 TRBV4-1 16 CASSPGTRSYNSPLHF TGCGCCAGCAGCCCCGGGACACGGTCTTATAATTCACCCCTCCACTTT
TRBD1 - TRBJ2-1 TRBV29-1 19 CSVSAPGQGKGSSYNEQFF TGCAGCGTTTCAGCTCCGGGACAGGGAAAGGGAAGCTCCTACAATGAGCAGTTCTTC
TRBD1 - TRBJ1-1 TRBV27 14 CASSFSGGITEAFF TGTGCCAGCAGTTTCTCAGGGGGAATCACTGAAGCTTTCTTT
TRBD1 - TRBJ1-1 TRBV27 16 CASSLEGQGGDTEAFF TGTGCCAGCAGTTTGGAGGGACAGGGTGGGGACACTGAAGCTTTCTTT
- - TRBJ1-1 TRBV28 12 CASSPGALNAFF TGTGCCAGCAGTCCCGGGGCCCTGAACGCTTTCTTT
TRBD2 - TRBJ2-1 TRBV4-1 15 CASSQDPGGALEQFF TGTGCCAGCAGCCAAGATCCCGGGGGGGCCCTTGAGCAGTTCTTC
- many TRBJ1-5 TRBV3-1 14 CASSQTGYNQPQHF TGTGCCAGCAGCCAAACGGGGTACAATCAGCCCCAGCATTTT
- - TRBJ2-3 TRBV7-6 15 CASSLASGETDTQYF TGTGCCAGCAGCTTAGCGTCCGGGGAAACAGATACGCAGTATTTT
TRBD1 - TRBJ2-3 TRBV9 18 CASSVRDRVSQGTDTQYF TGTGCCAGCAGCGTCCGGGACAGGGTGTCCCAGGGGACAGATACGCAGTATTTT
TRBD1 once TRBJ1-6 TRBV2 15 CASRTTGTGNSPLHF TGTGCCAGCCGGACCACCGGGACAGGGAATTCACCCCTCCACTTT
TRBD1 - TRBJ1-6 TRBV27 14 CASRSTGGRSPLHF TGTGCCAGCAGATCCACAGGGGGCAGGTCACCCCTCCACTTT
TRBD1 - TRBJ1-1 TRBV2 15 CASSRTRQGNTEAFF TGTGCCAGCAGCCGGACCCGACAGGGGAACACTGAAGCTTTCTTT
TRBD1 once TRBJ2-5 TRBV28 16 CASSLPGQGTQETQYF TGTGCCAGCAGTCTCCCGGGACAGGGGACACAAGAGACCCAGTACTTC
TRBD2 - TRBJ2-3 TRBV29-1 13 CIVGGETTDTQYF TGCATTGTCGGGGGGGAGACCACAGATACGCAGTATTTT
TRBD2 many TRBJ2-1 TRBV9 17 CASSSSLAGGLYNEQFF TGTGCCAGCAGCTCCTCACTAGCGGGGGGTCTATACAATGAGCAGTTCTTC
- - TRBJ1-6 TRBV7-3 14 CASSLLGGGSPLHF TGTGCCAGCAGCTTACTGGGGGGGGGTTCACCCCTCCACTTT
- many TRBJ1-2 TRBV7-9 13 CASSLMQGHGYTF TGTGCCAGCAGCTTAATGCAGGGCCATGGCTACACCTTC
- once TRBJ2-3 TRBV7-9 14 CASGDLLITDTQYF TGTGCCAGCGGTGACTTACTTATCACAGATACGCAGTATTTT
- many TRBJ1-6 TRBV12-3/TRBV12-4 17 CASSLYTRDRVWAPLHF TGTGCCAGCAGTTTATATACCCGGGACCGCGTATGGGCACCCCTCCACTTT
- - TRBJ1-2 TRBV19 15 CASSILTFGGYGYTF TGTGCCAGTAGCATACTGACTTTTGGGGGCTATGGCTACACCTTC
- many TRBJ2-2 TRBV7-8 14 CASSFEYRGGELFF TGTGCCAGCAGCTTCGAATATCGAGGAGGGGAGCTGTTTTTT
- - TRBJ1-1 TRBV5-6 13 CASSRWLGTEAFF TGTGCCAGCAGCCGATGGTTGGGCACTGAAGCTTTCTTT
- - TRBJ2-7 TRBV19 12 CASSYGGVEQYF TGTGCCAGTAGTTACGGGGGCGTCGAGCAGTACTTC
TRBD1 - TRBJ2-1 TRBV20-1 14 CSAWDRGLVNEQFF TGCAGTGCATGGGACAGGGGGCTTGTTAATGAGCAGTTCTTC
- - TRBJ2-1 TRBV19 14 CARSERSSYNEQFF TGTGCCAGAAGCGAGCGGTCCTCCTACAATGAGCAGTTCTTC
TRBD1 - TRBJ2-7 TRBV20-1 16 CSAAKWDRAPSYEQYF TGCAGTGCCGCGAAATGGGACAGGGCTCCTTCCTACGAGCAGTACTTC
- - TRBJ2-5 TRBV7-2 15 CASSLVGGDGETQYF TGTGCCAGCAGCTTAGTCGGCGGGGACGGAGAGACCCAGTACTTC
TRBD1 few TRBJ1-1 TRBV12-3/TRBV12-4 15 CASSLGQGALGEAFF TGTGCCAGCAGTTTGGGACAGGGGGCGTTGGGTGAAGCTTTCTTT
TRBD1 - TRBJ1-2 TRBV29-1 17 CSVEVDRDRGRDYGYTF TGCAGCGTTGAGGTAGACCGGGACAGGGGTCGGGACTATGGCTACACCTTC
- few TRBJ1-6 TRBV25-1 13 CASTWGHQRFLHF TGTGCCAGCACATGGGGCCACCAGAGGTTCCTCCACTTT
TRBD2 - TRBJ2-3 TRBV5-6 15 CASRTFGGAGDTQYF TGTGCCAGCAGGACCTTCGGGGGGGCTGGAGATACGCAGTATTTT
- few TRBJ1-1 TRBV28 18 CASSLHSRGGRENTEAFF TGTGCCAGCAGTTTACACTCACGGGGGGGAAGGGAAAACACTGAAGCTTTCTTT
- many TRBJ2-3 TRBV20-1 14 CSARELGLTDTQYF TGCAGTGCTAGAGAACTAGGTCTGACAGATACGCAGTATTTT
TRBD2 - TRBJ2-3 TRBV27 16 CASSFQLAGGPDTQYF TGTGCCAGCAGTTTTCAACTAGCGGGGGGGCCAGATACGCAGTATTTT
- - TRBJ2-7 TRBV7-4 16 CASSPPPGASSYEQYF TGTGCCAGCAGCCCCCCCCCGGGGGCCTCATCCTACGAGCAGTACTTC
- - TRBJ1-1 TRBV3-1 14 CASSQWTMNTEAFF TGTGCCAGCAGCCAATGGACCATGAACACTGAAGCTTTCTTT
- - TRBJ2-7 TRBV19 15 CATTWGAGPAYEQYF TGTGCCACCACCTGGGGGGCAGGGCCTGCCTACGAGCAGTACTTC
- - TRBJ2-2 TRBV20-1 13 CSAPRTHTGELFF TGCAGTGCTCCACGGACCCACACCGGGGAGCTGTTTTTT
- many TRBJ2-1 TRBV7-6 13 CASSLNRRNEQFF TGTGCCAGCAGCTTAAACAGGCGGAATGAGCAGTTCTTC
TRBD2 - TRBJ2-1 TRBV4-1 16 CASSQVAGSSYNEQFF TGCGCCAGCAGCCAGGTAGCGGGGAGCTCCTACAATGAGCAGTTCTTC